The source of this T cell receptor beta chain is a study of blood T cells in healthy people across ages. PBMCs numbering at least 6 million were isolated per sample. This CDR3 spans 16 amino acids. The V end lost 0 bases, the J end lost 2 bases, and 16 bases lay between the germline ends. Germline V gene sequence: CDR1 SQVTM, CDR2 ANQGSEA. A second about 7 to 11 cycle PCR used barcoded and J-beta primers. One entry per CDR3 protein results from TCRdb running MiXCR on the 5' RACE reads. Found here are over 500,000 distinct CDR3 sequences, roughly a quarter of them singletons; the top ten hold 3% to 4.5%. These records were also assigned to another study, of T cells of mothers and their children. That publication notes: Random nucleotides (2-4) and sample barcodes were added by the M1S primer used in the second PCR.

Sequenced sample: blood. The rearrangement joins TRBV29-1 to TRBJ1-2, with D unclear. The clonotype comes from a boy aged 2 to 10 in good health. CDR3 nucleotide sequence: TGCAGCGTTGAAGATCCTCCGAGGGTTAAGAACTATGGCTACACCTTC. Translated: CSVEDPPRVKNYGYTF.